This record covers a single T cell receptor (beta chain). The sample comes from a study of blood T cell repertoires in COVID-19. TCRdb's copy holds only in-frame clones and misses some; the assay was immunoSEQ multiplex PCR. The table has 300,000 or so clones, about 90% seen once. The J segment lost 4 bases and the V segment lost 5 bases, leaving 8 bases of the junction unmatched. CDR1 is MNHEY and CDR2 is SVGAGI in the germline V gene. The CDR3 sequence is 15 residues long. The sample comprised peripheral blood. The TCR sequence derives from a woman aged 40 to 50 who had recovered from COVID-19. The chain recombines TRBV6-5 with TRBJ1-2, with 9 bases that match TRBD1. CDR3 nucleotides: TGTGCCAGCAGTCCCCGGACAGGGGCTACCTATGGCTACACCTTC. Translation gives CASSPRTGATYGYTF.